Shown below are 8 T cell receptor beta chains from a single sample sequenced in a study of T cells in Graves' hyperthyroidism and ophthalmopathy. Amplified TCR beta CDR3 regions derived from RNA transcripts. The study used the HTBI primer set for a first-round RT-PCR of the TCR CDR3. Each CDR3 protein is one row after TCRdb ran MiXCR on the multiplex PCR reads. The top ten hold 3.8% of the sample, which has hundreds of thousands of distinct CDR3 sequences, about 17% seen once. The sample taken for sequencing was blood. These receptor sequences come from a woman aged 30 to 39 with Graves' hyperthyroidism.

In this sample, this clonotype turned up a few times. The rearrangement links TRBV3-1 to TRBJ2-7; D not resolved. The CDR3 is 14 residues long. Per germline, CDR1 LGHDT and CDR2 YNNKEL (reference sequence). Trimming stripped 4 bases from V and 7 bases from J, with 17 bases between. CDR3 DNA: TGTGCCAGCAGCCCCCCAGAAAGCTCCGGGGAGCAGTACTTC. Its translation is CASSPPESSGEQYF.

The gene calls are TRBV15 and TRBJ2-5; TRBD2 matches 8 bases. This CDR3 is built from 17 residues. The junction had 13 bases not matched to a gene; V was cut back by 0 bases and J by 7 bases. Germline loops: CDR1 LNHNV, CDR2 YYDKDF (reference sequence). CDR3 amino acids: CATSRDLYGGVVGTQYF. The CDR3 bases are TGTGCCACCAGCAGAGATCTTTACGGGGGGGTCGTTGGGACCCAGTACTTC.

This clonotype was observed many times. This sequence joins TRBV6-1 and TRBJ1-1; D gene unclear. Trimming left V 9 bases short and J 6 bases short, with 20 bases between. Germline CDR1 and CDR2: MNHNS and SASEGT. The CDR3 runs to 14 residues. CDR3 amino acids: CASRRFGLNSEAFF. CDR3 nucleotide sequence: TGTGCCAGTCGAAGATTTGGACTCAACTCTGAAGCTTTCTTT.

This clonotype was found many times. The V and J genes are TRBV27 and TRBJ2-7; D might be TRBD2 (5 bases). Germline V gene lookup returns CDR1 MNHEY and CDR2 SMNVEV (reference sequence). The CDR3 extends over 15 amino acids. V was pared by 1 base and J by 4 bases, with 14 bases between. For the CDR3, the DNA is TGTGCCAGCAGTTTATGGGTTGGAGGCTTTTACGAGCAGTACTTC. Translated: CASSLWVGGFYEQYF.

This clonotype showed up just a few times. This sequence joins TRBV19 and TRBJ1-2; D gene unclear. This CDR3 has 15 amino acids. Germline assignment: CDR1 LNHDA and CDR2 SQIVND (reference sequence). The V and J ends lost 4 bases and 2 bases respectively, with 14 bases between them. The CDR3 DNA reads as TGTGCCAGTAGTACGCACAGAGAGATCAACTATGGCTACACCTTC. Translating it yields CASSTHREINYGYTF.

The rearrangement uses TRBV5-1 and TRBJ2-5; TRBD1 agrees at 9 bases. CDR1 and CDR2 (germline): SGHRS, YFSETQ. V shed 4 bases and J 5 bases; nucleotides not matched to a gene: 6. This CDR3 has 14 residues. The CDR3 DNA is TGCGCCAGCAGCCAGGGACAGGGTTTTGAGACCCAGTACTTC. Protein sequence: CASSQGQGFETQYF.

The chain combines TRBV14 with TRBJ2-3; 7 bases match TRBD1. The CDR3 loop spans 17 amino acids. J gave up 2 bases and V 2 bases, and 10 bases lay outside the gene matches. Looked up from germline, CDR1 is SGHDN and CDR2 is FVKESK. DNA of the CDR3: TGTGCCAGCAGCCAATCTATAGACAGGGCCCTCACAGATACGCAGTATTTT. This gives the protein CASSQSIDRALTDTQYF.

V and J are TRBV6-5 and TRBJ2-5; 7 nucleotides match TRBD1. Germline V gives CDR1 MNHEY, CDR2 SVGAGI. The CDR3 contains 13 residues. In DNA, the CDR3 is TGTGCAGACCCCTCTGACAGGGAAAAGACCCAGTACTTC. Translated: CADPSDREKTQYF.